The sequence of this TCR beta chain was determined in a study of T cell repertoires in cytomegalovirus infection. This clonotype was picked up a small number of times. V was shortened by 5 bases and J by 1 base, with 14 bases between the two germline ends. The CDR3 has 14 amino acids. Germline lookup yields CDR1 SQVTM and CDR2 ANQGSEA. MiXCR, run by TCRdb on the reads, gives a single entry per CDR3 protein. The repertoire holds 200,000 to 300,000 distinct CDR3 sequences, approximately 8.3% seen once, with roughly 16% in the top ten. This TCR was sampled from a human donor in good health (CMV status not recorded). Some clones in this sample may be carry-over from other donors' samples. Material: PBMCs. The chain links TRBV29-1 to TRBJ1-1; D not certain. This CDR3 is CSVQVRGTNTEAFF. Here the CDR3 DNA reads TGCAGCGTTCAGGTGAGAGGTACGAACACTGAAGCTTTCTTT. Complete variable domain (other parts from reference TRBV29-1 and TRBJ1-1): SAVISQKPSRDICQRGTSLTIQCQVDSQVTMMFWYRQQPGQSLTLIATANQGSEATYESGFVIDKFPISRPNLTFSTLTVSNMSPEDSSIYLCSVQVRGTNTEAFFGQGTRLTVV.